The present TCR beta chain was sequenced within a study of shared clonotypes between healthy human individuals. The study's findings and limits: Investigators expected sequencing depth to affect clonotype sharing among donors. A limitation of the genetic and exposure-history diversity represented arose from few donors.

A word on this clone: Its antigen is as yet unknown.

Germline-derived CDR1 and CDR2 are SGHRS and YFSETQ. The ends lost 5 bases at V and 5 bases at J; junction bases unmatched: 4. This CDR3 contains 13 residues. Per sorted-subset replicate PCR, input was around 220 ng DNA, representing around 30,000 T cell genomes. Under the authors' procedure: Junction-only immunoSEQ data arrived without quality scores, meaning filtering differed. This table comes from immunoSEQ multiplex PCR, and its TCRdb copy is limited to in-frame clones, with some not included. V, J and clone size reflect that table, while D and trimming were determined from the DNA. This table has just over 2,000,000 clones, about 95% appearing once.

The sequenced sample consisted of naive CD4+ T cells sorted from blood. Subset of the sample: CD45RA+ positively selected. The chain carries TRBV5-1 and TRBJ1-3; TRBD1 aligns across 7 bases. The sequence was collected from a man between 18 and 35 years old in good health. CDR3 in DNA: TGCGCCAGCAGGGGGGACAGAAGAAACACCATATATTTT. It specifies CASRGDRRNTIYF.